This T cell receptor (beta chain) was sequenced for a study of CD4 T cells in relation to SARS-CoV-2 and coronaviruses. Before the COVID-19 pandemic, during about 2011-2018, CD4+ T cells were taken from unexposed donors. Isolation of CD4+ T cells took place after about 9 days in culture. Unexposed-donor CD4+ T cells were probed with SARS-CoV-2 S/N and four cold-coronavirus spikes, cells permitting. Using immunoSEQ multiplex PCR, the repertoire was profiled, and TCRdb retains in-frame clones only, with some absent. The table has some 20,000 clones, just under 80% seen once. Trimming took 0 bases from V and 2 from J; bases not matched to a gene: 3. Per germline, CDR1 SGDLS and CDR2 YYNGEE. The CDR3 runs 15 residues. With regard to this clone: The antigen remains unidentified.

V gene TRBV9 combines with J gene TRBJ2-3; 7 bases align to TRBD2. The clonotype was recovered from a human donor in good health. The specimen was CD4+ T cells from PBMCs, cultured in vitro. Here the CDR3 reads CASSVGDYYTDTQYF. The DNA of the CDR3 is TGTGCCAGCAGCGTAGGGGACTACTACACAGATACGCAGTATTTT.